This paragraph covers one TCR beta chain sequence. The CDR3 spans 13 residues. V was clipped by 3 bases and J by 3 bases, with 8 bases between them. Germline CDR1 and CDR2: WNHNN and SYGVQD (reference sequence). In the original workflow: Amplification of reference gene primers provided the estimated nucleated cell counts. Method: immunoSEQ multiplex PCR; TCRdb's copy keeps in-frame clones and lacks some. That table furnishes V, J and clone size, whereas the DNA furnished D and trimming. This repertoire shows fewer than 200,000 clones, just under 95% found once; its top ten account for 3.5% to 5%. This record comes from a study of blood T cell repertoires in COVID-19. Across the whole study: COVID-19 samples, acute and convalescent, were from the United States, Italy and Spain. The analysed material was cDNA or gDNA that came from T cells, B-cell-depleted T cells, or PBMCs.

Material for sequencing was peripheral blood. The sequence was collected from a woman between 45 and 60 years old with acute or convalescent COVID-19. The chain is built from TRBV10-1 and TRBJ1-2; no firm D call. The CDR3 protein is CASSETTDYGYTF. The CDR3 nucleotides are TGCGCCAGCAGTGAAACAACCGACTATGGCTACACCTTC.